This T cell receptor beta chain was profiled in a study of OX40 agonist ivuxolimab in advanced cancers. Whole-study context: Mean age approximately 66 years, range roughly 23 to 79; roughly 80% male.

V shed 2 bases, J shed 4 bases, and the junction held 6 bases outside the gene matches. Germline V gives CDR1 MNHEY, CDR2 SVGAGI. This CDR3 has 16 residues. Sequencing used immunoSEQ multiplex PCR; TCRdb keeps in-frame clones, though not all of them. The table includes about 70,000 clones, roughly 78% detected once. The chain combines TRBV6-5 with TRBJ1-2, with 11 bases lining up with TRBD1. The sample was CD4+ or CD8+ T cells sorted from blood, taken in a trial of the OX40 agonist ivuxolimab. The sequence was obtained from an adult with an advanced solid tumor such as melanoma, head and neck, liver or kidney cancer. The CDR3 here is CASSYLRTGGSYGYTF. The CDR3 region has the DNA TGTGCCAGCAGTTACCTAAGGACAGGGGGCTCCTATGGCTACACCTTC.